The rows below give T cell receptor beta chains drawn from one sample of a study of blood T cell repertoires in COVID-19. Some clones are missing from TCRdb's copy, which holds only in-frame ones; the method was immunoSEQ multiplex PCR. This table holds around 300,000 clones, roughly 88% found once. Sequenced: peripheral blood. The receptors come from a woman in her thirties with active or convalescent COVID-19. CDR3s include the opening cysteine and the closing phenylalanine or tryptophan. Fields, in order: clone size, J gene, D gene, V gene, CDR3 DNA, CDR3 protein. D genes are given only for firm matches. Rows may omit the clone size; those that give it use once, few, many or a size class.

clone size: many; J gene: TRBJ2-7; D gene: -; V gene: TRBV29-1; CDR3 DNA: TGCAGCGTTTATGTGGACACCCTTAAATACGAGCAGTACTTC; CDR3 protein: CSVYVDTLKYEQYF
clone size: -; J gene: TRBJ1-2; D gene: TRBD1; V gene: TRBV7-9; CDR3 DNA: TGTGCCAGCAGCTTAGTTACACAGGGGGCGCGGACCTCTGGCTACACCTTC; CDR3 protein: CASSLVTQGARTSGYTF
clone size: -; J gene: TRBJ1-2; D gene: TRBD1; V gene: TRBV28; CDR3 DNA: TGTGCCAGCAGGACGGGACAGGGGGGAGGCTACACCTTC; CDR3 protein: CASRTGQGGGYTF
clone size: -; J gene: TRBJ2-7; D gene: TRBD1; V gene: TRBV7-9; CDR3 DNA: TGTGCCAGCAGCTTAGGTCCGGACAGGGGGGACTACGAGCAGTACTTC; CDR3 protein: CASSLGPDRGDYEQYF
clone size: once; J gene: TRBJ2-1; D gene: -; V gene: TRBV3-1/TRBV3-2; CDR3 DNA: TGTGCCAGCAGCCCGGGGAGGTATGAGCAGTTCTTC; CDR3 protein: CASSPGRYEQFF
clone size: -; J gene: TRBJ2-3; D gene: -; V gene: TRBV19; CDR3 DNA: TGTGCCAGTAGTATAGATCGAGGGGGTGCCTCAGATACGCAGTATTTT; CDR3 protein: CASSIDRGGASDTQYF
clone size: -; J gene: TRBJ2-1; D gene: -; V gene: TRBV6-2/TRBV6-3; CDR3 DNA: TGTGCCAGCAGTTATTCAGGGCCTCAGTTCTTC; CDR3 protein: CASSYSGPQFF
clone size: -; J gene: TRBJ1-2; D gene: -; V gene: TRBV6-5; CDR3 DNA: TGTGCCAGCAGCCGTCCCCAGGGACTTGGCTACACCTTC; CDR3 protein: CASSRPQGLGYTF
clone size: -; J gene: TRBJ1-5; D gene: -; V gene: TRBV6-6; CDR3 DNA: TGTGCCAGCAGTTCCTCCTACAGGTACCAACATTTT; CDR3 protein: CASSSSYRYQHF
clone size: -; J gene: TRBJ2-7; D gene: TRBD1; V gene: TRBV5-1; CDR3 DNA: TGCGCCAGCAGCCCTCGGACAGGGGGGTCCTACGAGCAGTACTTC; CDR3 protein: CASSPRTGGSYEQYF
clone size: once; J gene: TRBJ2-5; D gene: -; V gene: TRBV27; CDR3 DNA: TGTGCCAGCAGTTTATTTCGGACACGGCAAGAGACCCAGTACTTC; CDR3 protein: CASSLFRTRQETQYF
clone size: few; J gene: TRBJ1-1; D gene: -; V gene: TRBV29-1; CDR3 DNA: TGCAGCGCCGACAGAGCCCCGAACACTGAAGCTTTCTTT; CDR3 protein: CSADRAPNTEAFF
clone size: -; J gene: TRBJ2-3; D gene: TRBD2; V gene: TRBV2; CDR3 DNA: TGTGCCAGCCGAGGCCCTGGACTAGCGGGGGGGTGGAGCACAGATACGCAGTATTTT; CDR3 protein: CASRGPGLAGGWSTDTQYF
clone size: -; J gene: TRBJ2-7; D gene: -; V gene: TRBV7-9; CDR3 DNA: TGTGCCAGCAGCCCGCATGCAGGGTCCTACGAGCAGTACTTC; CDR3 protein: CASSPHAGSYEQYF
clone size: -; J gene: TRBJ2-2; D gene: TRBD2; V gene: TRBV7-2; CDR3 DNA: TGTGCCAGCAGCTTAGCTAGCGGGGGGCTGACCGGGGAGCTGTTTTTT; CDR3 protein: CASSLASGGLTGELFF
clone size: -; J gene: TRBJ1-3; D gene: TRBD1; V gene: TRBV4-1; CDR3 DNA: TGCGCCAGCAGCCAACCTGACAGGGGCTCTGGAAACACCATATATTTT; CDR3 protein: CASSQPDRGSGNTIYF
clone size: few; J gene: TRBJ2-1; D gene: TRBD1; V gene: TRBV19; CDR3 DNA: TGTGCCAGTACGACAGGGGCCCTCTCCTACAATGAGCAGTTCTTC; CDR3 protein: CASTTGALSYNEQFF
clone size: -; J gene: TRBJ1-2; D gene: -; V gene: TRBV24-1; CDR3 DNA: TGTGCCACCAGTGGGCAGTCAGAAGGCTACACCTTC; CDR3 protein: CATSGQSEGYTF
clone size: -; J gene: TRBJ2-3; D gene: TRBD1; V gene: TRBV25-1; CDR3 DNA: TGTGCCAGCAGTCCGGGACAGGGGCGCTCAGATACGCAGTATTTT; CDR3 protein: CASSPGQGRSDTQYF